This T cell receptor beta chain appears in the sequencing data of a study of T cell changes during pregnancy in multiple sclerosis. Sequenced by immunoSEQ multiplex PCR; TCRdb stores in-frame clones only, minus some. The data contain around 96,000 clones, approximately 95% of them singletons. The specimen comprised peripheral blood, sampled in the first trimester of pregnancy. This receptor was taken from a female donor with multiple sclerosis, enrolled in a pregnancy study.

CDR3 in DNA: TGTGCCAGCAGCGCAGACTCCGGAACTACAGATACGCAGTATTTT. This encodes CASSADSGTTDTQYF. The rearrangement joins TRBV6-1 to TRBJ2-3; D not certain. This CDR3 has 15 residues. CDR1 MNHNS and CDR2 SASEGT come from the germline V gene. V lost 6 bases to trimming and J lost 3 bases, with 16 bases between them.